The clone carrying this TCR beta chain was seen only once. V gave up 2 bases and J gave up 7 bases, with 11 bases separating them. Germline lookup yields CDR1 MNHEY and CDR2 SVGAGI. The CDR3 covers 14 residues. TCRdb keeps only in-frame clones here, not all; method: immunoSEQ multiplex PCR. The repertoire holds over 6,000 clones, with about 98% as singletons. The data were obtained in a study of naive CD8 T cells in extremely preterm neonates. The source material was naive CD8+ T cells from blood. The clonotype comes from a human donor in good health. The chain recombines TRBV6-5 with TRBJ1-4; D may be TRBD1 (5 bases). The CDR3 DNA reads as TGTGCCAGCAGTTACACAGGTAGCAGTGAAAAACTGTTTTTT. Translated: CASSYTGSSEKLFF.